Below, one T cell receptor (beta chain) is given with its context. The record originates from a study of blood T cell repertoires in COVID-19. Germline CDR1 and CDR2: GTSNPN and SVGIG (reference sequence). The CDR3 extends over 12 amino acids. The ends were cut back, 2 bases at V and 8 bases at J, with 12 bases in the middle. The method was immunoSEQ multiplex PCR; TCRdb's version includes in-frame clones alone and lacks a portion of them. The data hold a few hundred thousand clones, with 90% to 95% observed a single time. The clonotype comes from a woman aged 40 to 50 who had been exposed to COVID-19. The gene calls are TRBV30 and TRBJ1-2; maybe TRBD1 (5 bases). The specimen was PBMCs or T cells enriched from blood (not recorded which). For the CDR3, the DNA is TGTGCCTGGAGTAATGGGGCTGGCGGCTACACCTTC. Its protein is CAWSNGAGGYTF.